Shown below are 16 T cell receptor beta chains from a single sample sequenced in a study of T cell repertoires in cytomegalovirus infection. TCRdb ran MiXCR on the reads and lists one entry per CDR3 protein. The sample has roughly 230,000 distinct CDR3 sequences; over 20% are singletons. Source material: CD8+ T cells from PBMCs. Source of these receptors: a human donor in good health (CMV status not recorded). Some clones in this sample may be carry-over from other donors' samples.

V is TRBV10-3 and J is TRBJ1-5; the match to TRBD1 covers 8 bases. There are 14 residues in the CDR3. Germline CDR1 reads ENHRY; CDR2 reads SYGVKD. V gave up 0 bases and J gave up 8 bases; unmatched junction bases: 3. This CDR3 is CAISESTGVEPQHF. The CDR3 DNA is TGTGCCATCAGTGAGTCGACAGGGGTAGAGCCCCAGCATTTT.

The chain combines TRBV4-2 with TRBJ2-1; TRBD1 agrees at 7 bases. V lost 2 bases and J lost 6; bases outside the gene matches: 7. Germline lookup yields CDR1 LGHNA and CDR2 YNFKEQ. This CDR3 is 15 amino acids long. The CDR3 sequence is CASSQYRDSRNEQFF. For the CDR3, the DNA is TGTGCCAGCAGCCAATACCGGGACAGCCGCAATGAGCAGTTCTTC.

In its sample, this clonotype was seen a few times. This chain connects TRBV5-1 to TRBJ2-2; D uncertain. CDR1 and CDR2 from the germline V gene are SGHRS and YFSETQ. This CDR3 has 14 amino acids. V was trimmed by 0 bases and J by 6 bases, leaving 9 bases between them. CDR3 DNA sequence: TGCGCCAGCAGCTTGGTGCCGAGATCCGGGGAGCTGTTTTTT. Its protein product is CASSLVPRSGELFF. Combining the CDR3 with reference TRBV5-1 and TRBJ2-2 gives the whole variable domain KAGVTQTPRYLIKTRGQQVTLSCSPISGHRSVSWYQQTPGQGLQFLFEYFSETQRNKGNFPGRFSGRQFSNSRSEMNVSTLELGDSALYLCASSLVPRSGELFFGEGSRLTVL.

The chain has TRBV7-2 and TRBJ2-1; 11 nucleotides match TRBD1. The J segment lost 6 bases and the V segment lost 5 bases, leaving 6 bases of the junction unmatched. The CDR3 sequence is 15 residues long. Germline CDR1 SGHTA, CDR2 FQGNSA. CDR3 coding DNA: TGTGCCAGCAGCAGCACCGGGACAGGGGGCAATGAGCAGTTCTTC. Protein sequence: CASSSTGTGGNEQFF.

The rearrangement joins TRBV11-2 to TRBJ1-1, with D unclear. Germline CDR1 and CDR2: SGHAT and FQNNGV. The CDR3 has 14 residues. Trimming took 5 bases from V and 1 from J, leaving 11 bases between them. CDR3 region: CASSGKDGNTEAFF. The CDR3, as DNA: TGTGCCAGCAGCGGAAAGGACGGGAACACTGAAGCTTTCTTT. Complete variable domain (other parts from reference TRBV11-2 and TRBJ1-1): EAGVAQSPRYKIIEKRQSVAFWCNPISGHATLYWYQQILGQGPKLLIQFQNNGVVDDSQLPKDRFSAERLKGVDSTLKIQPAKLEDSAVYLCASSGKDGNTEAFFGQGTRLTVV.

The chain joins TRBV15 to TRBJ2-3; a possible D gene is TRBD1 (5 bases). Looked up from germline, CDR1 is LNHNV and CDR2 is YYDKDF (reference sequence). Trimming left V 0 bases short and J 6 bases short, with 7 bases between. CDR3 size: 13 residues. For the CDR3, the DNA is TGTGCCACCAGCAGAGATTCAGGGGATACGCAGTATTTT. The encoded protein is CATSRDSGDTQYF.

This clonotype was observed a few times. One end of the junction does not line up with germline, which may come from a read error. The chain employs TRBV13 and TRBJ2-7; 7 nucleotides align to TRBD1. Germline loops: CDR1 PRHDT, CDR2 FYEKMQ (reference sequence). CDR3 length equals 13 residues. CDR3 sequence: CASSLGGNYEQYF. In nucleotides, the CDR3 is TGTGCCAGCAGTTTAGGGGGCAACTACGAGCAGTACTTC. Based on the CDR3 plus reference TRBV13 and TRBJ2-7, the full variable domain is AAGVIQSPRHLIKEKRETATLKCYPIPRHDTVYWYQQGPGQDPQFLISFYEKMQSDKGSIPDRFSAQQFSDYHSELNMSSLELGDSALYFCASSLGGNYEQYFGPGTRLTVT.

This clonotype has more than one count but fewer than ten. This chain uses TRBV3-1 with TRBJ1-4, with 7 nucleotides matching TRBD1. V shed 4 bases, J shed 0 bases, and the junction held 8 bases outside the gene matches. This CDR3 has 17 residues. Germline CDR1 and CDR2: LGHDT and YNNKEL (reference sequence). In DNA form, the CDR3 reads TGTGCCAGCAGCCGCACAGGGGTTTCAGCAACTAATGAAAAACTGTTTTTT. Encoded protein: CASSRTGVSATNEKLFF.

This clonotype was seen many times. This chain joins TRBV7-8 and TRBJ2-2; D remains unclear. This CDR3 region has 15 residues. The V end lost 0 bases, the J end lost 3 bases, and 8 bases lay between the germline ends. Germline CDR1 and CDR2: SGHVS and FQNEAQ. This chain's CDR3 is CASSLANVYTGELFF. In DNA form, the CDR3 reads TGTGCCAGCAGCTTAGCCAACGTGTACACCGGGGAGCTGTTTTTT. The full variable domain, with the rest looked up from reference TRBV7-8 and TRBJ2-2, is GAGVSQSPRYKVAKRGQDVALRCDPISGHVSLFWYQQALGQGPEFLTYFQNEAQLDKSGLPSDRFFAERPEGSVSTLKIQRTQQEDSAVYLCASSLANVYTGELFFGEGSRLTVL.

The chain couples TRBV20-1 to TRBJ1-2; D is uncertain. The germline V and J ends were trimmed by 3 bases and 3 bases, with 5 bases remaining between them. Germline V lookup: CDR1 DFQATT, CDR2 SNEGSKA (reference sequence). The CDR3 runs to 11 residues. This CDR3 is CSARVYYGYTF. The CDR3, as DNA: TGCAGTGCTAGGGTTTACTATGGCTACACCTTC.

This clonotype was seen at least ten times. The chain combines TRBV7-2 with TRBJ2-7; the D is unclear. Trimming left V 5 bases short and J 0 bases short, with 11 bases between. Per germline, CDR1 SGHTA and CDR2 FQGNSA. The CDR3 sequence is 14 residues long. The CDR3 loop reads CASSPSVSSYEQYF. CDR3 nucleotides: TGTGCCAGCAGCCCCTCCGTTAGCTCCTACGAGCAGTACTTC.

CDR3 sequence (DNA): TGCAGTGCTAGGACTCTTCCCCCTCAAGCTGATCAGCCCCAGCATTTT. Encoded protein: CSARTLPPQADQPQHF. The rearrangement uses TRBV20-1 and TRBJ1-5, with D unresolved. V shed 3 bases and J shed 5 bases, with 20 bases lying between them. Germline V gene data show CDR1 as DFQATT and CDR2 as SNEGSKA (reference sequence). This CDR3 region has 16 residues.

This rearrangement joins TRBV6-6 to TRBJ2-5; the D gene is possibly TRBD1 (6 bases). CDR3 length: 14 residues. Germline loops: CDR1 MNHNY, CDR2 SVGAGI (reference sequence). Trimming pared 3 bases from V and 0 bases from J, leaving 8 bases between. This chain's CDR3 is CASSYGGNQETQYF. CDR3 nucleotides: TGTGCCAGCAGTTATGGGGGCAACCAAGAGACCCAGTACTTC.

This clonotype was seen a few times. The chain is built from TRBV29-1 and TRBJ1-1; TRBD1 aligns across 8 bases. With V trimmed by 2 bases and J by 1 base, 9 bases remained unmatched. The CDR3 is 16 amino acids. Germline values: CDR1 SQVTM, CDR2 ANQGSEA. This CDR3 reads CSVESANQGANTEAFF. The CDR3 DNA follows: TGCAGCGTTGAAAGCGCAAATCAGGGGGCGAACACTGAAGCTTTCTTT.

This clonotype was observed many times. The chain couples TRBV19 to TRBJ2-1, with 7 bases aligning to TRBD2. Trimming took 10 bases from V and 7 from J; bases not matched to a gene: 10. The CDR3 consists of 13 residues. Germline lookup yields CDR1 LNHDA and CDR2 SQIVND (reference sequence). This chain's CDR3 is CATNRGVWNEQFF. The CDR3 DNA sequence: TGTGCCACCAATCGGGGGGTTTGGAATGAGCAGTTCTTC.

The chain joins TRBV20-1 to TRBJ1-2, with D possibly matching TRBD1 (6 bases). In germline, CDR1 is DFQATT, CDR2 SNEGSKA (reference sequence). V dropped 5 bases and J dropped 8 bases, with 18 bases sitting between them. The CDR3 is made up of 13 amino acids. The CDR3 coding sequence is TGCAGTGCTTGGACAGTGGCTCTTCCGGGCTACACCTTC. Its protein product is CSAWTVALPGYTF.